The 3 T cell receptor beta chains in this list originate from one sample, sequenced in a study of T cells in Graves' hyperthyroidism and ophthalmopathy. Template material for amplifying TCR beta CDR3 regions consisted of RNA transcripts. The primer set for the first-round RT-PCR of the TCR CDR3 was HTBI. TCRdb reprocessed the multiplex PCR reads via MiXCR and lists one record per CDR3 protein. The sample contains 650,000 to 700,000 distinct CDR3 sequences, approximately 15% of which appear only once. The material sequenced was blood. The receptors were sampled from a man aged 50-59 years with Graves' hyperthyroidism.

This clonotype was found a few times. The V and J genes are TRBV19 and TRBJ2-1; either TRBD1 or TRBD2 may fit D (5 bases each). CDR3 length: 15 residues. CDR1 and CDR2 (germline): LNHDA, SQIVND (reference sequence). Deletions cut 4 bases from V and 8 bases from J, with 18 bases between. The CDR3 nucleotides are TGTGCCAGTAGTAGGACCGGGACCCAAGGCTATGAGCAGTTCTTC. Translation: CASSRTGTQGYEQFF.

This clonotype was seen at least ten times. The chain links TRBV6-2 or TRBV6-3 to TRBJ1-1, with TRBD1 identical over 12 bases. Germline values: CDR1 MNHEY, CDR2 SVGEGT. The CDR3 is 17 residues long. Trimming cost V 0 bases and J 4 bases; bases outside gene matches: 6. For the CDR3, the DNA is TGTGCCAGCAGTTACTCTGGGACAGGGGGCATGGGCACTGAAGCTTTCTTT. Residues: CASSYSGTGGMGTEAFF.

This clonotype was observed at least ten times. V gene TRBV19 combines with J gene TRBJ1-5; D uncertain. The germline V gene encodes CDR1 LNHDA and CDR2 SQIVND (reference sequence). The CDR3 consists of 13 residues. Trimming removed 3 bases from V and 0 bases from J, with 3 bases in between. CDR3 nucleotides: TGTGCCAGTAGTATTCCTAGCAATCAGCCCCAGCATTTT. This gives the protein CASSIPSNQPQHF.